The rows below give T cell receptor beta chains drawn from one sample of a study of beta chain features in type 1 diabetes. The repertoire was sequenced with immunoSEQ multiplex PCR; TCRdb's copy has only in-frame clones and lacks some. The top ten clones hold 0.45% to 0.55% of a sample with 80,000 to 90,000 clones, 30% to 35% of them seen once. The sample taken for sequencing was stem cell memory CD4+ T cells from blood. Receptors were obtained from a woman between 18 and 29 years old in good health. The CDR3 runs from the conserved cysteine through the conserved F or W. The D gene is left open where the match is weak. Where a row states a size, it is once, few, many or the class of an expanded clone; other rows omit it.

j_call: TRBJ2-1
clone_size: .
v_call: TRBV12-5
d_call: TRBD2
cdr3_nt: TGTGCTAGTGGTCCTACGACTAGCTTCGTTTTCTTC
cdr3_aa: CASGPTTSFVFF

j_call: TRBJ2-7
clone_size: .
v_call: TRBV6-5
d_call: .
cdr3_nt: TGTGCCAGCCGGACAGACTACGAGCAGTACTTC
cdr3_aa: CASRTDYEQYF

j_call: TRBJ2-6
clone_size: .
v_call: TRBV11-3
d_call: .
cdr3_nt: TGTGCCAGCAGCTTCATTAGTGGAGAGAGAGGGGCCAACGTCCTGACTTTC
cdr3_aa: CASSFISGERGANVLTF

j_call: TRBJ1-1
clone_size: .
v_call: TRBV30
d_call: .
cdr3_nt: TGTGCCTGGACCAACCAGGGACTGAACGCTGAAGCTTTCTTT
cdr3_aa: CAWTNQGLNAEAFF

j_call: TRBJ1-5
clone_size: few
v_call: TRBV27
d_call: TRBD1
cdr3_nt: TGTGCCAGCAGTGACCTCGGGACAGGGTCGAACCAGCCCCAGCATTTT
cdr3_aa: CASSDLGTGSNQPQHF

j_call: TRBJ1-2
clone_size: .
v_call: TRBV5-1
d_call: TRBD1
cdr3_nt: TGCGCCAGCAGCCAAGGGACAGGGGGCATCAACTATGGCTACACCTTC
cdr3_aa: CASSQGTGGINYGYTF

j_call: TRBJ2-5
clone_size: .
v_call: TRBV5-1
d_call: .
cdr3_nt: TGCGCCAGCAGCTTGGTGGACAGAACCCAAGAGACCCAGTACTTC
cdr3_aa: CASSLVDRTQETQYF

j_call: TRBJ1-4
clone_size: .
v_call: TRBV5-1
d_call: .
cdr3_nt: TGCGCCAGCAGCCCACTCCTCGGGGGGACTAATGAAAAACTGTTTTTT
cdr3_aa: CASSPLLGGTNEKLFF

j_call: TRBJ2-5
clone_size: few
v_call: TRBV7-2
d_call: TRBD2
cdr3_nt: TGTGCCAGCAGCCGGGGCGGGGGTTGGGAGACCCAGTACTTC
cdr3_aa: CASSRGGGWETQYF

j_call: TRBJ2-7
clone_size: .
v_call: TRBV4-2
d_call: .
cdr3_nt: TGTGCCAGCAGCCAAGAAGGGGTCTTC
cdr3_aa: CASSQEGVF

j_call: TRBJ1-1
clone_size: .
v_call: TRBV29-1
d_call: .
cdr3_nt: TGCAGCGTTCAAACAGGGCAGCGTCGTGCTCATCCTGAAGCTTTCTTT
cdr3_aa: CSVQTGQRRAHPEAFF

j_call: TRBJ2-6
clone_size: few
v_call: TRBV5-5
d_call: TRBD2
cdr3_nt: TGTGCCAGCAGGACGACACCTGGGGGGGATGGGGCCAACGTCCTGACTTTC
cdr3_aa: CASRTTPGGDGANVLTF

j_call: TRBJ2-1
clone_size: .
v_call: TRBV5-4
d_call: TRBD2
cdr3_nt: TGTGCCAGCAGCAAGTCCTTAACCGGGACTAGCGGATACAATGAGCAGTTCTTC
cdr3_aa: CASSKSLTGTSGYNEQFF

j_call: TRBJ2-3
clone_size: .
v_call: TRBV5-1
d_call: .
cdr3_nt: TGCGCCAGCAGCCCGGGGACTAGCACAGATACGCAGTATTTT
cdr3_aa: CASSPGTSTDTQYF

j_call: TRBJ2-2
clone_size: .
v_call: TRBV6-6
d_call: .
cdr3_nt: TGTGCCAGCACTCTGGAGCTTAGTGGGACCGGGGAGCTGTTTTTT
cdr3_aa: CASTLELSGTGELFF

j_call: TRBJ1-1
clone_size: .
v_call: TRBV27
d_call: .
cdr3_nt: TGTGCCAGCAGTTCGACAGAGAACACTGAAGCTTTCTTT
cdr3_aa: CASSSTENTEAFF

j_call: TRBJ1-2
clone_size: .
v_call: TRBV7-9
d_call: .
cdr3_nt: TGTGCCAGCAGCCGCGGACAGTTGGGAGGCTACACCTTC
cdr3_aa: CASSRGQLGGYTF

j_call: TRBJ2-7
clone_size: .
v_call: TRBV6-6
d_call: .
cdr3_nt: TGTGCCAGCAGTCGTCTAGTCGTCCACGAGCAGTACTTC
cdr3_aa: CASSRLVVHEQYF

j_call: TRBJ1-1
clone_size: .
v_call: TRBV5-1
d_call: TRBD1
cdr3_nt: TGCGCCAGCAGCCGGACAGGTTCTCACACTGAAGCTTTCTTT
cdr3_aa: CASSRTGSHTEAFF

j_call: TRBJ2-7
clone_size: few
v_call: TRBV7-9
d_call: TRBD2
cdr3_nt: TGTGCCAGCAGCTTCCGCGGACTAGCGGACGCCTACGAGCAGTACTTC
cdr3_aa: CASSFRGLADAYEQYF

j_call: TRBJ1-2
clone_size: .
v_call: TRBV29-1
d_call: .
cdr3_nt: TGCAGCGTTCGACAGGACCCCTCTAACTATGGCTACACCTTC
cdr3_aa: CSVRQDPSNYGYTF

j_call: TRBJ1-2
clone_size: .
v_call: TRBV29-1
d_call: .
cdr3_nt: TGCCTCGTGGGAGGATACTATGGCTACACCTTC
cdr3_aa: CLVGGYYGYTF

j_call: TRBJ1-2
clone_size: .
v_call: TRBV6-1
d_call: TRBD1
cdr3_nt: TGTGCCAGCAGTGTCCGGGACAGGGGTCCTAACTATGGCTACACCTTC
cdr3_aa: CASSVRDRGPNYGYTF

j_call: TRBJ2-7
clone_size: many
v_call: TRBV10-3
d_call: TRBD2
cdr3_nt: TGTGCCATCAGTGAGACTAGCGGGAGCAACGAGCAGTACTTC
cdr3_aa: CAISETSGSNEQYF

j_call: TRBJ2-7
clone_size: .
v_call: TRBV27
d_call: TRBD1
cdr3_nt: TGTGCCAGCAGTTTATCTCTATACCGGGACAGGGGCGACGAGCAGTACTTC
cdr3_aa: CASSLSLYRDRGDEQYF

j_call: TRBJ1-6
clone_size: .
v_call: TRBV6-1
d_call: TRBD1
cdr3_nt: TGTGCCAGCAGTACGTTGGACAGGGGGCTTTCACCCCTCCACTTT
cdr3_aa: CASSTLDRGLSPLHF

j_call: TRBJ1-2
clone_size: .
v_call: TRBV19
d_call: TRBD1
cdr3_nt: TGTGCCAGTAGTTTCTCCTCCGGGACAGGGCCGCTCCCCACCTTC
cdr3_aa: CASSFSSGTGPLPTF

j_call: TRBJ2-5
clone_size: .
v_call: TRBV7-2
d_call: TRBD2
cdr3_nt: TGTGCCAGCAGCCCCCGACTAGCGCCCCAAGAGACCCAGTACTTC
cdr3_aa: CASSPRLAPQETQYF

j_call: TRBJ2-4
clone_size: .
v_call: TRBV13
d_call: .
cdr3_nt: TGTGCCAGCAGCTTAACAGTCGAGCTAGCCAAAAACATTCAGTACTTC
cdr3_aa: CASSLTVELAKNIQYF

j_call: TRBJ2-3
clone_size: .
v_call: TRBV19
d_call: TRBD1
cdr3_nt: TGTGCCAGTAGTATAGATCATGGGACAGGACAGGAGACGCAGTATTTT
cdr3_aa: CASSIDHGTGQETQYF

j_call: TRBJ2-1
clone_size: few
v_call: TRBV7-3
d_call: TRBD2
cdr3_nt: TGTGCCAGCAGCTTCGGACTAGCGGGGAGGGACAATGAGCAGTTCTTC
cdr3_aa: CASSFGLAGRDNEQFF

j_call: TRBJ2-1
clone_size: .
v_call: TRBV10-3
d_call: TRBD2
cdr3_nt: TGTGCCTCGCAGGGAGGGAACGACAATGAGCAGTTCTTC
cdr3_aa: CASQGGNDNEQFF

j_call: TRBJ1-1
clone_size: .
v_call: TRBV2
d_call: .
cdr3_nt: TGTGCCAGCAGTGATGTGTCAGGGGAGCGAGCCTCAGCTTTCTTT
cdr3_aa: CASSDVSGERASAFF

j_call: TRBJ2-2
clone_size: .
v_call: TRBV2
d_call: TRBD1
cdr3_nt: TGTGCCAGCAGCCTTGGGACAGTCAACACCGGGGAGCTGTTTTTT
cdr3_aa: CASSLGTVNTGELFF

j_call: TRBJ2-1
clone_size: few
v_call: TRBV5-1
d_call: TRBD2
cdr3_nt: TGCGCCAGCAGCTTGGTGTTAGCGGGAGGAGGTCCGTTCTTC
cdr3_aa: CASSLVLAGGGPFF

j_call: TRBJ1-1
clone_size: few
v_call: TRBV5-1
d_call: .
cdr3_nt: TGCGCCAGCAGCTTCTACGGAGCGAACACTGAAGCTTTCTTT
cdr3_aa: CASSFYGANTEAFF

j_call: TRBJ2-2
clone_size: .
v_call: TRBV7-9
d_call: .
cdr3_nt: TGTGCCGGCCTTCGGACAGCGAACACCGGGGAGCTGTTTTTT
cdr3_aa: CAGLRTANTGELFF

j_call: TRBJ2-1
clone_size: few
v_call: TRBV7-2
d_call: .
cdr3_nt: TGTGCCAGCAGCCCGAGGATAGGGAGAGGGTACAATGAGCAGTTCTTC
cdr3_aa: CASSPRIGRGYNEQFF

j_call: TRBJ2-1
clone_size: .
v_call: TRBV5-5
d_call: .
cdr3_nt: TGTGCCAGCAGCTTACCCCCCGGGGGAGCGGGCGAGCAGTTCTTC
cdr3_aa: CASSLPPGGAGEQFF

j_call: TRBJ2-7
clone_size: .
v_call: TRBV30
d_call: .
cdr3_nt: TGTGCCTGGAGTGGAGGGAAAGGCGAGCAGTACTTC
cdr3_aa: CAWSGGKGEQYF

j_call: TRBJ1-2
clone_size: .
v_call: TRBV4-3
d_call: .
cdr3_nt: TGCGCCAGCAGCCAAGATCCGGGAACCTATGGCTACACCTTC
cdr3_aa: CASSQDPGTYGYTF

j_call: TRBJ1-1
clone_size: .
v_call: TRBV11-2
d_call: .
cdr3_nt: TGTGCCAGCAGCCCTTTCGGTTGGGGGGAGAACACTGAAGCTTTCTTT
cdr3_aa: CASSPFGWGENTEAFF

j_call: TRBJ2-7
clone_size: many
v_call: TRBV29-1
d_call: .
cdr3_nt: TGCAGCGTTCTCTACTCCTACGAGCAGTACTTC
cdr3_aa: CSVLYSYEQYF

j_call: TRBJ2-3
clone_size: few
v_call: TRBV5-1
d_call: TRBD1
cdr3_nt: TGCGCCAGCAGCTCGGGACAGGGAGCCCAAGATACGCAGTATTTT
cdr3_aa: CASSSGQGAQDTQYF

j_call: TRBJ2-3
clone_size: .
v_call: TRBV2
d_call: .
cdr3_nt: TGTGCCAGTTTTGGGCGGGGAAACACAGATACGCAGTATTTT
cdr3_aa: CASFGRGNTDTQYF

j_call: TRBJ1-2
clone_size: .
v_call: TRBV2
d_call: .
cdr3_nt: TGTGCCAGCCGCGGAGCCCGGTTCGAGAACTATGGCTACACCTTC
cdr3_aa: CASRGARFENYGYTF

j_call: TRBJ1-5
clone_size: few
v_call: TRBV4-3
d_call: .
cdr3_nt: TGCGCCAGCAGCCTAGTACTGGGGGCTTCGAATCAGCCCCAGCATTTT
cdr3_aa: CASSLVLGASNQPQHF

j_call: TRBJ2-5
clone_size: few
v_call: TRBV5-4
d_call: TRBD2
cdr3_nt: TGTGCCAGCAGCTTCCGACTAGCGGGGGGGCAGGAGACCCAGTACTTC
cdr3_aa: CASSFRLAGGQETQYF

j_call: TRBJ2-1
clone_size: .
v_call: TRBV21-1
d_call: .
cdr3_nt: TGTGCCAGCAGCAAACTCCGCCCAGGCAATGAGCAGTTCTTC
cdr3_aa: CASSKLRPGNEQFF

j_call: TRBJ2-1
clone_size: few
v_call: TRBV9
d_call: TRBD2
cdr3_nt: TGTGCCAGCAGCGCCTCCGGGTCTAGCGGGAGGACAGGCTACAATGAGCAGTTCTTC
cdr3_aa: CASSASGSSGRTGYNEQFF

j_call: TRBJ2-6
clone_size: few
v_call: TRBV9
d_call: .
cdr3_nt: TGTGCCAGCAGTCGAGACTCTGGGGCCAACGTCCTGACTTTC
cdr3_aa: CASSRDSGANVLTF

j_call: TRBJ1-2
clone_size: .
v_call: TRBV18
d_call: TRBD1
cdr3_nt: TGTGCCAGCTCAGTGGACAGGGTCTATGGCTACACCTTC
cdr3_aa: CASSVDRVYGYTF

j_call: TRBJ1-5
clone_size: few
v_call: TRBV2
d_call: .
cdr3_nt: TGTGCCAGCAGTGAAAGGACAGCTGATCAGCCCCAGCATTTT
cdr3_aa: CASSERTADQPQHF

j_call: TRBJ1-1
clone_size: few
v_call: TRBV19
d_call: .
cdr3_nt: TGTGCCAGTAGTAAGAGGCAGGGGAGTATGAACACTGAAGCTTTCTTT
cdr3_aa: CASSKRQGSMNTEAFF

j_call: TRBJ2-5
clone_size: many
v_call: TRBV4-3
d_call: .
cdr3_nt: TGCGCCAGCAGCCAAGGACGGGGGGCGGAGACCCAGTACTTC
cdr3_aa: CASSQGRGAETQYF